Following are 2 T cell receptor beta chains from one sample sequenced in a study of spatial heterogeneity in lung cancer (dated by TCRdb to about 2019). What the authors observed across the whole study: The tumor nonsynonymous mutation count correlated with the number of expanded intratumoral alpha and beta TCRs.

No cognate antigen is known for these TCRs. The library was prepared using 5' RACE. TCRdb lists the instrument as NextSeq 500. Clones were called with MiXCR by TCRdb after fastp trimmed the public reads at Q25, and only in-frame beta chains were retained. Rows are combined by CDR3 protein, so each entry shows the most common genes and DNA. In this sample the table shows roughly 1,500 distinct CDR3 sequences, around a sixth of which occur a single time. Roughly 13% of the sample lies in the top ten. The time point label corresponds to: sample taken at primary tumor resection. The sample here was lung tumor tissue, taken at surgery. The source of these receptors is a male donor with early-stage non-small cell lung cancer.

This clonotype qualifies as large. This beta chain came through as a stray read in a library set up for alpha chains, and its size says little. The chain links TRBV3-1 to TRBJ2-1; 14 bases map to TRBD2. Germline V gene sequence: CDR1 LGHDT, CDR2 YNNKEL (reference sequence). With V trimmed by 4 bases and J by 2 bases, 13 bases remained unmatched. The CDR3 is made up of 20 amino acids. CDR3 protein: CASSLSGLAGGADPYNEQFF. The CDR3, as DNA: TGTGCCAGCAGCCTAAGTGGACTAGCGGGAGGTGCGGACCCCTACAATGAGCAGTTCTTC.

This clonotype is labeled as medium-sized (0.01 to 0.1%). With the library built for alpha chains, this beta chain is off target and its frequency is not meaningful. The chain employs TRBV5-6 and TRBJ2-2; D is ambiguous. The germline CDR1 and CDR2 sequences are SGHDT and YYEEEE. The V and J ends lost 4 bases and 2 bases respectively, with 15 bases between them. The CDR3 runs to 16 residues. The CDR3 sequence is CASSPTSPQNTGELFF. DNA for the CDR3: TGTGCCAGCAGCCCCACCTCACCACAAAACACCGGGGAGCTGTTTTTT.